This T cell receptor (beta chain) is drawn from a study of T cells in women clearing cervical HPV infection. Across the whole study: Cases' blood sampling followed lesion detection by median about 21 weeks (90 to 200).

CDR1 is SGHTA and CDR2 is FQGNSA in the germline V gene. This CDR3 has 14 amino acids. With 1 base removed from V and 1 base from J, the gap between germline ends came to 7 bases. This table comes from immunoSEQ multiplex PCR, and its TCRdb copy is limited to in-frame clones, with some not included. The ten top clones account for roughly 7.2%, within a sample of about 35,000 clones. Points on this clone: The CDR3 end is not reached by the read, which stops 3 residues before it; the germline J gene fills it in. Within the sample, other DNA sequences also encode this same CDR3.

The receptor was isolated from a woman aged 18 to 75 with a cervical HPV16 infection that either progressed to CIN3+ or cleared (not recorded which). Sequenced sample: blood buffy coat. The genes are TRBV7-2 and TRBJ1-1; D remains ambiguous. The CDR3 protein is CASSLERWNTEAFF. CDR3 DNA, as far as it was read: TGTGCCAGCAGCTTAGAAAGGTGGAACACTGAA.